A selection of T cell receptor beta chains follows, all from one sample in a study of blood T cells in healthy people across ages. TCRdb fed the 5' RACE reads into MiXCR, producing one record per CDR3 protein. The sample records 910,000 or so distinct CDR3 sequences, roughly 51% being singletons. The sequencing input was blood. The receptors shown here come from a woman aged 55-70 years in good health. Both conserved end residues are part of each CDR3. The D gene is left open where the match is weak. Rows give clone size only sometimes, using once, few, many, or a class for an expanded clone.

v_call: TRBV15; clone_size: .; j_call: TRBJ2-5; d_call: .; cdr3_nt: TGTGCCACCAGCAGACCGCTCCCTATAGGGGAAGAGACCCAGTACTTC; cdr3_aa: CATSRPLPIGEETQYF
v_call: TRBV29-1; clone_size: .; j_call: TRBJ1-1; d_call: .; cdr3_nt: TGCAGCGTTGGTCTAAGGGCCTGGGACACTGAAGCTTTCTTT; cdr3_aa: CSVGLRAWDTEAFF
v_call: TRBV20-1; clone_size: few; j_call: TRBJ2-7; d_call: .; cdr3_nt: TGCAGTGCTAGAGAACCGGGGAACGAGCAGTACTTC; cdr3_aa: CSAREPGNEQYF
v_call: TRBV4-1; clone_size: .; j_call: TRBJ2-7; d_call: .; cdr3_nt: TGCGCCAGCAGCCAAGAGTTCGCGGGGGCGTCCTACGAGCAGTACTTC; cdr3_aa: CASSQEFAGASYEQYF
v_call: TRBV5-1; clone_size: .; j_call: TRBJ1-2; d_call: TRBD1; cdr3_nt: TGCGCCAGCAGCCTCGACAGGGGGCGTTTATATGGCTACACCTTC; cdr3_aa: CASSLDRGRLYGYTF
v_call: TRBV27; clone_size: few; j_call: TRBJ2-7; d_call: TRBD1; cdr3_nt: TGTGCCAGCAGTTTATTATCAGGGGGCACCTCCTACGAGCAGTACTTC; cdr3_aa: CASSLLSGGTSYEQYF
v_call: TRBV27; clone_size: .; j_call: TRBJ2-7; d_call: .; cdr3_nt: TGTGCCGGGGGAGACCGTGTCCCATTCTACGAGCAGTACTTC; cdr3_aa: CAGGDRVPFYEQYF
v_call: TRBV7-2; clone_size: few; j_call: TRBJ2-7; d_call: .; cdr3_nt: TGTGCCAGCAGCTTAGACGACGGCTACGAGCAGTACTTC; cdr3_aa: CASSLDDGYEQYF
v_call: TRBV29-1; clone_size: .; j_call: TRBJ2-3; d_call: .; cdr3_nt: TGCAGCGCCCCGGTGTCGAGCGGTACGCAGTATTTT; cdr3_aa: CSAPVSSGTQYF
v_call: TRBV29-1; clone_size: .; j_call: TRBJ1-2; d_call: .; cdr3_nt: TGCAGCGTTCAGGAAGACTATGGCTACACCTTC; cdr3_aa: CSVQEDYGYTF
v_call: TRBV28; clone_size: few; j_call: TRBJ2-7; d_call: .; cdr3_nt: TGTGCCAGCAGTTCGACCCGGACAGGCCAATCAGGGGGGTACGAGCAGTACTTC; cdr3_aa: CASSSTRTGQSGGYEQYF
v_call: TRBV7-2; clone_size: .; j_call: TRBJ2-3; d_call: .; cdr3_nt: TGTGCCAGCAGCTTCACCACTACTCCGGATACGCAGTATTTT; cdr3_aa: CASSFTTTPDTQYF
v_call: TRBV6-2/TRBV6-3; clone_size: .; j_call: TRBJ2-1; d_call: .; cdr3_nt: TGTGCCAGCAGCTCTCAGGGTGGGTACAATGAGCAGTTCTTC; cdr3_aa: CASSSQGGYNEQFF
v_call: TRBV6-5; clone_size: few; j_call: TRBJ1-5; d_call: .; cdr3_nt: TGTGCCAGCAGTCGGTGGGGCAATCAGCCCCAGCATTTT; cdr3_aa: CASSRWGNQPQHF
v_call: TRBV20-1; clone_size: .; j_call: TRBJ2-2; d_call: .; cdr3_nt: TGCAGTGCCCATCCGGGACTGGGAACCGGGGAGCTGTTTTTT; cdr3_aa: CSAHPGLGTGELFF
v_call: TRBV27; clone_size: few; j_call: TRBJ2-7; d_call: .; cdr3_nt: TGTGCCAGCAGTTTAATCCAATACGAGCAGTACTTC; cdr3_aa: CASSLIQYEQYF
v_call: TRBV4-2; clone_size: few; j_call: TRBJ1-5; d_call: .; cdr3_nt: TGTGCCAGCAGCCAAGGGGGCAGGGACGATCAGCCCCAGCATTTT; cdr3_aa: CASSQGGRDDQPQHF
v_call: TRBV11-3; clone_size: .; j_call: TRBJ2-1; d_call: .; cdr3_nt: TGTGCCAGCAGCTTAGGGCCCCATGGCAATGAGCAGTTCTTC; cdr3_aa: CASSLGPHGNEQFF
v_call: TRBV28; clone_size: .; j_call: TRBJ2-3; d_call: .; cdr3_nt: TGTGCCAGCAGTCAACAGGGATACCGTGATGATACGCAGTATTTT; cdr3_aa: CASSQQGYRDDTQYF
v_call: TRBV10-3; clone_size: .; j_call: TRBJ2-7; d_call: TRBD2; cdr3_nt: TGTGCTATCAGTGATACAGCGGGAGAGTCCTACGAGCAGTACTTC; cdr3_aa: CAISDTAGESYEQYF
v_call: TRBV2; clone_size: few; j_call: TRBJ1-2; d_call: .; cdr3_nt: TGTGCCAGCAGCCTTGGACGGCGCCTCTATGGCTACACCTTC; cdr3_aa: CASSLGRRLYGYTF
v_call: TRBV2; clone_size: .; j_call: TRBJ1-2; d_call: .; cdr3_nt: TGTGCCAGCTCAAACTCCCTAGTAGGATATGGCTACACCTTC; cdr3_aa: CASSNSLVGYGYTF
v_call: TRBV5-1; clone_size: .; j_call: TRBJ2-2; d_call: .; cdr3_nt: TGCGCCAGCAGCTTGGTTCAGGGACGTACCGGGGAGCTGTTTTTT; cdr3_aa: CASSLVQGRTGELFF
v_call: TRBV29-1; clone_size: .; j_call: TRBJ1-4; d_call: .; cdr3_nt: TGCAGCGCGCAGGAGGGAAGCGAAAAACTGTTTTTT; cdr3_aa: CSAQEGSEKLFF
v_call: TRBV3-1; clone_size: .; j_call: TRBJ1-1; d_call: TRBD1; cdr3_nt: TGTGCCAGCAGCCAAGATCCCCTCAGACAGGGAGAAGCTTTCTTT; cdr3_aa: CASSQDPLRQGEAFF
v_call: TRBV7-9; clone_size: .; j_call: TRBJ2-3; d_call: .; cdr3_nt: TGTGCCAGCAGCTTTGTTGGGGTCTCCACAGATACGCAGTATTTT; cdr3_aa: CASSFVGVSTDTQYF
v_call: TRBV20-1; clone_size: once; j_call: TRBJ2-3; d_call: TRBD2; cdr3_nt: TGCAGTGCTAGAGTCGCTAGCGGGGGAGGTGTCACAGATACGCAGTATTTT; cdr3_aa: CSARVASGGGVTDTQYF
v_call: TRBV6-5; clone_size: .; j_call: TRBJ1-4; d_call: .; cdr3_nt: TGTGCCAGCAGGGCGAGTAATGAAAAACTGTTTTTT; cdr3_aa: CASRASNEKLFF
v_call: TRBV27; clone_size: once; j_call: TRBJ2-1; d_call: TRBD2; cdr3_nt: TGTGCCAGCAGTCCCCTCCTAGGAGCGGGAGTCCAAGAGCAGTTCTTC; cdr3_aa: CASSPLLGAGVQEQFF
v_call: TRBV18; clone_size: .; j_call: TRBJ1-5; d_call: TRBD1; cdr3_nt: TGTGCCAGCTCACCACCGACAGGGGTGGGTCAGCCCCAGCATTTT; cdr3_aa: CASSPPTGVGQPQHF
v_call: TRBV20-1; clone_size: .; j_call: TRBJ2-7; d_call: .; cdr3_nt: TGCAGTGCTAGAGGGGCCGGGCTCTACGGCTACGAGCAGTACTTC; cdr3_aa: CSARGAGLYGYEQYF
v_call: TRBV6-6; clone_size: few; j_call: TRBJ2-6; d_call: .; cdr3_nt: TGTGCCAGCAGTGGACCCCTCTCTGGGGCCAACGTCCTGACTTTC; cdr3_aa: CASSGPLSGANVLTF
v_call: TRBV7-9; clone_size: .; j_call: TRBJ2-7; d_call: TRBD2; cdr3_nt: TGTGCCAGCAGCGTAGCCGGGACTAGCGGGAGATCTTCCCGCGAGCAGTACTTC; cdr3_aa: CASSVAGTSGRSSREQYF
v_call: TRBV5-5; clone_size: few; j_call: TRBJ1-2; d_call: TRBD1; cdr3_nt: TGTGCCAGCAGCTTAAGGACAGGGAGGGACTATGGCTACACCTTC; cdr3_aa: CASSLRTGRDYGYTF
v_call: TRBV29-1; clone_size: many; j_call: TRBJ2-5; d_call: TRBD2; cdr3_nt: TGCAGCGCCCTTAGCGGGGGCCAAGAGACCCAGTACTTC; cdr3_aa: CSALSGGQETQYF
v_call: TRBV24-1; clone_size: .; j_call: TRBJ2-1; d_call: .; cdr3_nt: TGTGCCACCAGTGATTCAGTTTATGAGCAGTTCTTC; cdr3_aa: CATSDSVYEQFF
v_call: TRBV20-1; clone_size: few; j_call: TRBJ2-7; d_call: .; cdr3_nt: TGCAGTGCTTTTAGCTCCTACGAGCAGTACTTC; cdr3_aa: CSAFSSYEQYF
v_call: TRBV7-2; clone_size: .; j_call: TRBJ2-5; d_call: TRBD2; cdr3_nt: TGTGCCAGCAGCCTAGCACTAGCGGGAGACGAGACCCAGTACTTC; cdr3_aa: CASSLALAGDETQYF
v_call: TRBV6-1; clone_size: .; j_call: TRBJ2-7; d_call: TRBD1; cdr3_nt: TGTGCCAGCAGCCCGAAAAGGGGGACAGTTAGCTCCTACGAGCAGTACTTC; cdr3_aa: CASSPKRGTVSSYEQYF
v_call: TRBV7-9; clone_size: .; j_call: TRBJ1-6; d_call: .; cdr3_nt: TGTGCCAGCAGCTTATATGGAACAGGGTCTTATAATTCACCCCTCCACTTT; cdr3_aa: CASSLYGTGSYNSPLHF
v_call: TRBV20-1; clone_size: .; j_call: TRBJ1-5; d_call: TRBD1; cdr3_nt: TGCAGTGCTAGAGGACTTTCAGGGGGCGGGAGCCGCGATCAGCCCCAGCATTTT; cdr3_aa: CSARGLSGGGSRDQPQHF
v_call: TRBV7-2; clone_size: .; j_call: TRBJ2-1; d_call: TRBD2; cdr3_nt: TGTGCCAACAGCCCCGCGGGAGGCTCCTACAATGAGCAGTTCTTC; cdr3_aa: CANSPAGGSYNEQFF
v_call: TRBV29-1; clone_size: .; j_call: TRBJ2-7; d_call: .; cdr3_nt: TGCAGCGTGGGGGACGGGCTTGAGCAGTACTTC; cdr3_aa: CSVGDGLEQYF
v_call: TRBV13; clone_size: .; j_call: TRBJ2-1; d_call: TRBD2; cdr3_nt: TGTGCCAGCAGCTTAGGCCTCCCGGGACTAGCCAGGGGTGAGCAGTTCTTC; cdr3_aa: CASSLGLPGLARGEQFF
v_call: TRBV6-5; clone_size: .; j_call: TRBJ2-5; d_call: TRBD1; cdr3_nt: TGTGCCAGCATCTCCGGGACAGGGTACCAAGAGACCCAGTACTTC; cdr3_aa: CASISGTGYQETQYF
v_call: TRBV6-2/TRBV6-3; clone_size: few; j_call: TRBJ2-1; d_call: .; cdr3_nt: TGTGCCAGCAGCCCCCTCAGTGATGAGCAGTTCTTC; cdr3_aa: CASSPLSDEQFF
v_call: TRBV2; clone_size: few; j_call: TRBJ2-1; d_call: TRBD2; cdr3_nt: TGTGCCAGCAGTAACCCCGGACTAGCGGTTACCTACAATGAGCAGTTCTTC; cdr3_aa: CASSNPGLAVTYNEQFF
v_call: TRBV4-2; clone_size: .; j_call: TRBJ1-2; d_call: .; cdr3_nt: TGTGCCAGCAGCCAAGAAGTGGAGGGAACGGGGTATGGCTACACCTTC; cdr3_aa: CASSQEVEGTGYGYTF
v_call: TRBV29-1; clone_size: few; j_call: TRBJ2-5; d_call: .; cdr3_nt: TGCAGCGCCTGGGCCCTGGGGGAGACCCAGTACTTC; cdr3_aa: CSAWALGETQYF
v_call: TRBV7-9; clone_size: .; j_call: TRBJ2-3; d_call: .; cdr3_nt: TGTGCCAGCAGCTACCCGGGACATCAAATCCGGTCAGATACGCAGTATTTT; cdr3_aa: CASSYPGHQIRSDTQYF
v_call: TRBV3-1; clone_size: .; j_call: TRBJ2-1; d_call: .; cdr3_nt: TGTGCCAGCAGCCGCAGCGCGACCCAGTTCTTC; cdr3_aa: CASSRSATQFF